The 25 T cell receptor beta chains reported below all come from one sample, sequenced in a study of T cells in localized non-small cell lung cancer (dated by TCRdb to 2018 to 2021). The library was obtained by the immunoSEQ multiplex PCR assay. The table comes from immuneACCESS by way of TCRdb, which keeps in-frame sequences with V and J called. Part of the clones is missing from these tables; in studies checked, under half for an unresolved V gene and the rest for unknown reasons. Recorded for this sample are around 83,000 clones; roughly 75% of them occurred a single time. About a fifth of the sample comes from the top ten. Sequencing was performed on PBMCs, taken before any cancer treatment. The source is a man aged 35 to 70 with stage II squamous cell lung carcinoma.

The CDR3 coding sequence is TGTGCCAGCAGTTTATCCCAGGGTCCTGAAGCTTTCTTT. Translation: CASSLSQGPEAFF. The V and J genes are TRBV27 and TRBJ1-1; the D gene is possibly TRBD1 (5 bases). Looked up from germline, CDR1 is MNHEY and CDR2 is SMNVEV (reference sequence). V gave up 0 bases and J gave up 6 bases, with 8 bases separating them. This CDR3 is 13 amino acids long.

V is TRBV6-5 and J is TRBJ2-5; 9 nucleotides line up with TRBD1. CDR1 is MNHEY, CDR2 SVGAGI, per germline. The CDR3 spans 13 residues. V gave up 7 bases and J gave up 5 bases; unmatched junction bases: 5. CDR3 bases: TGTGCCAGCACTCCCGACAGGGGGGAGACCCAGTACTTC. Translation: CASTPDRGETQYF.

This clone occurred once. The V gene is TRBV7-3, the J gene TRBJ2-7; TRBD2 matches at 7 bases. There are 15 residues in the CDR3. V was pared by 2 bases and J by 4 bases, with 8 bases of the junction left unmatched. Germline V gene lookup returns CDR1 SGHTA and CDR2 FQGTGA. The CDR3 protein is CASSLGASGTYEQYF. CDR3 coding DNA: TGTGCCAGCAGCTTAGGCGCTAGCGGCACATACGAGCAGTACTTC.

The J gene is TRBJ2-2, the V gene TRBV9; 7 bases are shared with TRBD2. Trimming took 4 bases from V and 2 from J; bases not matched to a gene: 8. CDR1 is SGDLS, CDR2 YYNGEE, per germline. The CDR3 has 16 residues. This CDR3 reads CASSHWEGINTGELFF. The DNA of the CDR3 is TGTGCCAGCAGCCACTGGGAGGGGATCAACACCGGGGAGCTGTTTTTT.

This clone has more than one count but fewer than ten. The J gene is TRBJ1-1, the V gene TRBV9; maybe TRBD1 (6 bases). V was cut by 4 bases and J by 5 bases, with 15 bases left in between. This CDR3 contains 14 residues. Germline CDR1 and CDR2: SGDLS and YYNGEE. CDR3 sequence: CASSKGGQMTEAFF. CDR3 DNA: TGTGCCAGCAGCAAGGGGGGGCAGATGACTGAAGCTTTCTTT.

The gene calls are TRBV6-5 and TRBJ2-7; TRBD2 is a possible D gene (5 bases). The length of the CDR3 is 14 residues. Trimming cost V 8 bases and J 1 base, with 15 bases left between them. From germline, CDR1 is MNHEY and CDR2 SVGAGI. The CDR3 region has the DNA TGTGCCAGCCTACCGCGGGCGGCGTCCTACGAGCAGTACTTC. This sequence encodes CASLPRAASYEQYF.

This sequence joins TRBV6-1 and TRBJ1-1, with D unresolved. The CDR3 is 13 amino acids. V lost 4 bases and J lost 5, with 11 bases in between. Germline CDR1 reads MNHNS; CDR2 reads SASEGT. CDR3 DNA: TGTGCCAGCAGTGGCGGGAGGCAGACTGAAGCTTTCTTT. This sequence encodes CASSGGRQTEAFF.

This clone has a single count. The gene calls are TRBV28 and TRBJ2-7, with 7 positions matching TRBD2. Germline assignment: CDR1 MDHEN and CDR2 SYDVKM. V lost 7 bases to trimming and J lost 2 bases; unmatched junction nucleotides: 5. This CDR3 has 13 amino acids. Here the CDR3 reads CASNRGETYEQYF. The DNA for the CDR3 is TGTGCCAGCAACCGGGGGGAAACCTACGAGCAGTACTTC.

The chain links TRBV5-1 to TRBJ1-1, with D unclear. The CDR3 is 13 amino acids. Germline loops: CDR1 SGHRS, CDR2 YFSETQ. Trimming pared 5 bases from V and 1 base from J, leaving 9 bases between. The CDR3 reads CASSATGNTEAFF. CDR3 bases: TGCGCCAGCAGTGCCACTGGGAACACTGAAGCTTTCTTT. Full variable domain (rest looked up from reference TRBV5-1 and TRBJ1-1): KAGVTQTPRYLIKTRGQQVTLSCSPISGHRSVSWYQQTPGQGLQFLFEYFSETQRNKGNFPGRFSGRQFSNSRSEMNVSTLELGDSALYLCASSATGNTEAFFGQGTRLTVV.

In its sample, this clone was seen once. The genes are TRBV9 and TRBJ2-3, with D hard to call. Trimming stripped 4 bases from V and 4 bases from J, with 7 bases between. The CDR3 is 12 residues long. The V gene's germline CDR1 is SGDLS and CDR2 YYNGEE. CDR3 amino acids: CASSLVADTQYF. CDR3 bases: TGTGCCAGCAGCCTAGTTGCAGATACGCAGTATTTT.

J is TRBJ2-2 and V is TRBV28; maybe TRBD1 (5 bases). This CDR3 is 16 amino acids long. V lost 2 bases and J 1 base, leaving 11 bases between the germline ends. CDR1 MDHEN and CDR2 SYDVKM come from the germline V gene. CDR3 nucleotides: TGTGCCAGCAGTTTAGCAGGGAAGGGGAACACCGGGGAGCTGTTTTTT. Its protein is CASSLAGKGNTGELFF.

This clone has just a few counts. V usage is TRBV9 and J usage is TRBJ2-5, with D uncertain. Germline values: CDR1 SGDLS, CDR2 YYNGEE. Trimming removed 4 bases from V and 5 bases from J, with 12 bases in between. The CDR3 is made up of 13 amino acids. CDR3 loop: CASSHQVEETQYF. CDR3 nucleotide sequence: TGTGCCAGCAGCCATCAGGTGGAGGAGACCCAGTACTTC.

This clone was found a few times. The chain is built from TRBV7-9 and TRBJ1-1; D remains ambiguous. CDR1 and CDR2 from the germline V gene are SEHNR and FQNEAQ (reference sequence). V was cut by 5 bases and J by 4 bases, with 20 bases left in between. The CDR3 totals 16 residues. CDR3 in amino acids: CASSLRGPVGSTEAFF. The CDR3 DNA follows: TGTGCCAGCAGCCTGAGAGGGCCAGTGGGTAGCACTGAAGCTTTCTTT.

The chain links TRBV28 to TRBJ1-5; D remains unclear. The germline CDR1 and CDR2 sequences are MDHEN and SYDVKM. The length of the CDR3 is 13 residues. V lost 8 bases and J 3 bases, leaving 11 bases between the germline ends. DNA for the CDR3: TGTGCCAGCCTTCCACTCATCAATCAGCCCCAGCATTTT. This codes for CASLPLINQPQHF.

The chain carries TRBV6-1 and TRBJ2-3; D unresolved. CDR1 MNHNS and CDR2 SASEGT come from the germline V gene. The CDR3 is 15 amino acids. V lost 7 bases and J lost 1, with 15 bases in between. CDR3 DNA sequence: TGTGCCAGCATGCAGGTCGGAGCTGGCACAGATACGCAGTATTTT. It specifies CASMQVGAGTDTQYF.

This chain links TRBV5-4 with TRBJ2-7; the match to TRBD2 covers 15 bases. Germline V gene sequence: CDR1 SGHNT, CDR2 YYREEE (reference sequence). J gave up 4 bases and V 2 bases, and 1 base lay outside the gene matches. The CDR3 totals 15 residues. In nucleotides, the CDR3 is TGTGCCAGCAGCTTTGGACTAGCGGGAGGGTACGAGCAGTACTTC. As protein: CASSFGLAGGYEQYF.

The gene calls are TRBV2 and TRBJ1-4, with D unresolved. CDR1 and CDR2 (germline): SNHLY, FYNNEI. The length of the CDR3 is 15 residues. V was pared by 6 bases and J by 5 bases, with 16 bases between. CDR3 region: CASSDTGRPNEKLFF. In nucleotides, the CDR3 is TGTGCCAGCAGCGATACGGGCCGGCCCAATGAAAAACTGTTTTTT.

The chain couples TRBV4-1 to TRBJ2-7; unclear D gene. The CDR3 runs 15 residues. V dropped 0 bases and J dropped 0 bases, with 9 bases sitting between them. CDR1 is MGHRA and CDR2 is YSYEKL in the germline V gene. The CDR3 region is CASSQDESASYEQYF. In nucleotides, the CDR3 is TGCGCCAGCAGCCAAGATGAGTCCGCCTCCTACGAGCAGTACTTC.

The chain combines TRBV19 with TRBJ2-7; a weak D match, TRBD1 (6 bases). The CDR3 totals 13 residues. The ends were cut back, 5 bases at V and 4 bases at J, with 12 bases in the middle. Germline-derived CDR1 and CDR2 are LNHDA and SQIVND (reference sequence). For the CDR3, the DNA is TGTGCCAGTAGTCGGACAGCCAGTTACGAGCAGTACTTC. Translated: CASSRTASYEQYF.

This clone was found many times. The V and J genes are TRBV4-2 and TRBJ2-1; D gene ambiguous. V lost 3 bases, J lost 9 bases, and 9 bases lay in between. The CDR3 sequence is 12 residues long. Germline CDR1 and CDR2: LGHNA and YNFKEQ. The CDR3 nucleotides are TGTGCCAGCAGCCAGGCATCCCGTGAGCAGTTCTTC. Encoded protein: CASSQASREQFF.

V gene TRBV18 combines with J gene TRBJ1-3, with a tentative D call TRBD1 (5 bases). This CDR3 has 14 amino acids. Looked up from germline, CDR1 is KGHSH and CDR2 is LQKENI. Trimming removed 3 bases at V and 3 bases at J, with 9 bases between. The CDR3 protein is CASSPQGSGNTIYF. In nucleotides, the CDR3 is TGTGCCAGCTCACCCCAGGGAAGTGGAAACACCATATATTTT.

This clone has a count of ten or more. The rearrangement uses TRBV7-9 and TRBJ1-1; 8 bases are shared with TRBD1. Trimming cost V 4 bases and J 5 bases; bases outside gene matches: 6. Per the germline V gene, CDR1 is SEHNR and CDR2 is FQNEAQ (reference sequence). CDR3 length: 14 residues. The CDR3 loop reads CASSSTGGKTEAFF. The CDR3 DNA follows: TGTGCCAGCAGCTCAACAGGGGGAAAGACTGAAGCTTTCTTT.

The chain combines TRBV19 with TRBJ1-6, with D uncertain. Germline V gene lookup returns CDR1 LNHDA and CDR2 SQIVND (reference sequence). V shed 3 bases and J shed 7 bases, with 4 bases lying between them. This CDR3 region has 12 residues. CDR3 loop: CASSILNSPLHF. CDR3 nucleotides: TGTGCCAGTAGTATTTTGAATTCACCCCTCCACTTT.

This clone was seen once. V gene TRBV6-5 combines with J gene TRBJ2-1, with 11 bases lining up with TRBD2. Germline lookup yields CDR1 MNHEY and CDR2 SVGAGI. V was pared by 8 bases and J by 8 bases, with 8 bases of the junction left unmatched. There are 14 residues in the CDR3. CDR3 protein: CASRLAGGNYEQFF. CDR3 in DNA: TGTGCCAGCCGCCTAGCGGGAGGTAATTATGAGCAGTTCTTC.

CDR3 protein: CASSLAGGGRTEAFF. CDR3 coding DNA: TGTGCCAGCAGCTTGGCTGGGGGTGGGAGGACTGAAGCTTTCTTT. The chain carries TRBV5-4 and TRBJ1-1; a weak D match, TRBD1 (5 bases). Germline CDR1 SGHNT, CDR2 YYREEE (reference sequence). The CDR3 loop spans 15 amino acids. V was cut by 0 bases and J by 5 bases, with 14 bases left in between. Complete variable domain (other parts from reference TRBV5-4 and TRBJ1-1): ETGVTQSPTHLIKTRGQQVTLRCSSQSGHNTVSWYQQALGQGPQFIFQYYREEENGRGNFPPRFSGLQFPNYSSELNVNALELDDSALYLCASSLAGGGRTEAFFGQGTRLTVV.